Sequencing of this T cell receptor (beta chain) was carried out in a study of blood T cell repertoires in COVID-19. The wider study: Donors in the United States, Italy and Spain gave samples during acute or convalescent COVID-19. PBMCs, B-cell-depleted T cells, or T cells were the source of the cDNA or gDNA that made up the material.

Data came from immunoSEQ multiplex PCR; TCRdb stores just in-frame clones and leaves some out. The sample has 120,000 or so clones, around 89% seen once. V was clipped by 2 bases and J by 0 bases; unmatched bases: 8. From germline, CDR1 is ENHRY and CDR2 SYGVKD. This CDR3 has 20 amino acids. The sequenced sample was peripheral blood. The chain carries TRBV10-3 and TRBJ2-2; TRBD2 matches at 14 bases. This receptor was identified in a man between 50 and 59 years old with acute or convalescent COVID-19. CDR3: CAISEKGTSGSNANTGELFF. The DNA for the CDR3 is TGTGCCATCAGTGAGAAAGGGACTAGCGGGAGCAACGCGAACACCGGGGAGCTGTTTTTT.